The 10 T cell receptor beta chains reported below all come from one sample, sequenced in a study of T cells in Graves' hyperthyroidism and ophthalmopathy. The TCR beta CDR3 regions underwent amplification using RNA transcripts as the source. The HTBI set primed first-round TCR CDR3 RT-PCR. TCRdb processed the multiplex PCR reads anew with MiXCR; each CDR3 protein has one entry. In the table there are about 570,000 distinct CDR3 sequences, 12% to 15% of which are singletons. The source material was blood. The receptors shown here come from a woman aged 35 to 49 with Graves' hyperthyroidism.

This clonotype showed up just a few times. The V and J genes are TRBV5-6 and TRBJ1-1; D call uncertain. V shed 1 base and J shed 0 bases, with 10 bases lying between them. This CDR3 comprises 15 residues. The germline V gene has CDR1 SGHDT and CDR2 YYEEEE. CDR3 DNA sequence: TGTGCCAGCAGCTTGCTTAGCAACCTGAACACTGAAGCTTTCTTT. Translated: CASSLLSNLNTEAFF.

This clonotype has a count of ten or more. J is TRBJ2-1 and V is TRBV3-1; D unresolved. V lost 0 bases to trimming and J lost 2 bases, with 5 bases between them. Germline CDR1 is LGHDT and CDR2 is YNNKEL (reference sequence). This CDR3 is built from 14 residues. The CDR3 nucleotides are TGTGCCAGCAGCCAAGAACGCACCTACAATGAGCAGTTCTTC. Translated: CASSQERTYNEQFF.

This clonotype was picked up one time. The genes are TRBV3-1 and TRBJ2-3; 14 nucleotides agree with TRBD2. Germline CDR1 LGHDT, CDR2 YNNKEL (reference sequence). V gave up 4 bases and J gave up 4 bases; unmatched junction bases: 13. The CDR3 spans 19 residues. CDR3 coding DNA: TGTGCCAGCAGCCCAGCGTTGGGACTAGCGGGAGATCGGGCAGATACGCAGTATTTT. Its protein is CASSPALGLAGDRADTQYF.

The V and J genes are TRBV7-8 and TRBJ2-1; TRBD2 matches at 10 bases. J gave up 8 bases and V 4 bases, and 11 bases lay outside the gene matches. The CDR3 covers 16 residues. CDR1 SGHVS and CDR2 FQNEAQ come from the germline V gene. CDR3 sequence: CASSSSRLAGADEQFF. As DNA, the CDR3 is TGTGCCAGCAGCTCTTCCCGTCTAGCGGGAGCTGATGAGCAGTTCTTC.

The V call is TRBV3-1, the J call TRBJ2-5, with D possibly matching TRBD2 (5 bases). V lost 3 bases to trimming and J lost 3 bases, with 5 bases between them. The CDR3 totals 12 residues. The germline CDR1 and CDR2 sequences are LGHDT and YNNKEL (reference sequence). The CDR3 coding sequence is TGTGCCAGCAGCCAGGGAGAAGAGACCCAGTACTTC. It yields the protein CASSQGEETQYF.

Turning to this clonotype: This clone may be a read error of a much larger clone one base away. The chain combines TRBV3-1 with TRBJ1-1, with 7 bases matching TRBD1. This CDR3 is built from 13 residues. Germline V CDR1 and CDR2: LGHDT, YNNKEL (reference sequence). V trimming: 10 bases; J trimming: 4 bases; junction bases outside the gene matches: 9. Here the CDR3 reads CATSGGLSTEAFF. DNA for the CDR3: TGTGCCACCTCAGGGGGATTGAGCACTGAAGCTTTCTTT.

A few counts support this clonotype. One base away lies a much larger clone, so this may be a sequencing read error. This chain uses TRBV29-1 with TRBJ2-1, with 11 bases identical to TRBD2. Looked up from germline, CDR1 is SQVTM and CDR2 is ANQGSEA. Losses at the gene ends were 6 bases for V and 0 bases for J; bases not matched to a gene: 19. The CDR3 runs 20 residues. As DNA, the CDR3 is TGCAGCGTCATTGGAGTACCGAGACTAGCGGGAAGGAGCTCCTACAATGAGCAGTTCTTC. It translates to CSVIGVPRLAGRSSYNEQFF.

This clonotype was found many times. The genes are TRBV13 and TRBJ2-1; no clear D. Germline CDR1 is PRHDT and CDR2 is FYEKMQ (reference sequence). This CDR3 spans 16 amino acids. Trimming shortened V by 0 bases and J by 0 bases, and 9 bases separated the two germline ends. CDR3 nucleotide sequence: TGTGCCAGCAGCTTAGGGGGTCTAGGCTCCTACAATGAGCAGTTCTTC. The encoded protein is CASSLGGLGSYNEQFF. Variable domain in full (rest from reference TRBV13 and TRBJ2-1): AAGVIQSPRHLIKEKRETATLKCYPIPRHDTVYWYQQGPGQDPQFLISFYEKMQSDKGSIPDRFSAQQFSDYHSELNMSSLELGDSALYFCASSLGGLGSYNEQFFGPGTRLTVL.

This clonotype was observed many times. The chain employs TRBV6-2 or TRBV6-3 and TRBJ2-7, with 10 bases matching TRBD2. In germline, CDR1 is MNHEY, CDR2 SVGEGT. CDR3 length equals 16 residues. The J segment lost 1 base and the V segment lost 2 bases, leaving 5 bases of the junction unmatched. This chain's CDR3 is CASSYPSGSLSYEQYF. For the CDR3, the DNA is TGTGCCAGCAGTTACCCTAGCGGGAGCCTTTCCTACGAGCAGTACTTC.

This clonotype was counted at least ten times. The chain has TRBV24-1 and TRBJ1-2; D is uncertain. The germline V and J ends were trimmed by 4 bases and 2 bases, with 10 bases remaining between them. The V gene's germline CDR1 is KGHDR and CDR2 SFDVKD. The CDR3 covers 14 residues. The CDR3 bases are TGTGCCACCAGTGACGGTCGGGCGAACTATGGCTACACCTTC. Its protein product is CATSDGRANYGYTF.